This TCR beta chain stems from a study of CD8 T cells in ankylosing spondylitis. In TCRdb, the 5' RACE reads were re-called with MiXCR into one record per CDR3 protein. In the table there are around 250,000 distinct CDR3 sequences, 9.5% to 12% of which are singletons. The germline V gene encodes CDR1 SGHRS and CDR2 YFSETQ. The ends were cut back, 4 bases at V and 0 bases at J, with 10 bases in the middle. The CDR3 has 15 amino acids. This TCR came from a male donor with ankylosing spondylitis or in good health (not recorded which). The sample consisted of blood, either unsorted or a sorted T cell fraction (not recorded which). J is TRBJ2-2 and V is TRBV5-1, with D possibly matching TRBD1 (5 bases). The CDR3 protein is CASSPDTSNTGELFF. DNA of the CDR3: TGCGCCAGCAGCCCGGACACTTCGAACACCGGGGAGCTGTTTTTT.